This record looks at one TCR beta chain sequence and its context. This CDR3 has 15 residues. Looked up from germline, CDR1 is SGHTA and CDR2 is FQGNSA. V was cut by 5 bases and J by 4 bases, with 15 bases left in between. The time point was: baseline, week 1 (first vaccination visit). Treatment specified: pre-vaccination baseline after standard-of-care therapy. The sample belongs to a study of a mutant IDH1 vaccine in newly diagnosed glioma. The assay was immunoSEQ multiplex PCR, and TCRdb's table has in-frame clones only and misses some. Among 25,000 to 35,000 clones, about 80% were seen once, and the ten largest hold roughly a fifth.

This clonotype was sampled from a man aged 30 to 39 with glioma. The V and J genes are TRBV7-2 and TRBJ1-5, with a weak D call TRBD1 (5 bases). The starting material was PBMCs, obtained from a glioma patient treated with radiotherapy, temozolomide or both. The CDR3 nucleotides are TGTGCCAGCAGCATTTTCGGGACGGATAATCAGCCCCAGCATTTT. Amino acid sequence: CASSIFGTDNQPQHF.